Listed below are T cell receptor beta chains from one sample, sequenced in a study of blood T cells in healthy people across ages. TCRdb re-derived calls from the 5' RACE reads in MiXCR, one entry per CDR3 protein. The sample comprises roughly 1.6 million distinct CDR3 sequences, about 31% of which are singletons, and around 11% rests with the top ten. The sample consisted of blood. Receptors originate from a woman younger than 45 in good health. Each CDR3 is given with its conserved first and last residue. Each record gives: V gene, CDR3 length, CDR3 protein.

TRBV21-1	15	CASSVSSGAGKTQYF
TRBV9	15	CASSLGLGGNEKLFF
TRBV7-2	13	CASSLRDGETQYF
TRBV20-1	12	CRARDRTDTQYF
TRBV4-1	14	CASSQGYEGNIQYF
TRBV5-1	17	CASSSGERAGAPPEQFF
TRBV2	14	CASEGQGFTDTQYF
TRBV4-2	16	CASSQDRGGAHNEQFF
TRBV10-3	14	CAISSGPSSYEQYF
TRBV20-1	15	CSARDQPTGNTEAFF
TRBV2	14	CACSRDRNYPAWYF
TRBV15	14	CATSRNLGANVLTF